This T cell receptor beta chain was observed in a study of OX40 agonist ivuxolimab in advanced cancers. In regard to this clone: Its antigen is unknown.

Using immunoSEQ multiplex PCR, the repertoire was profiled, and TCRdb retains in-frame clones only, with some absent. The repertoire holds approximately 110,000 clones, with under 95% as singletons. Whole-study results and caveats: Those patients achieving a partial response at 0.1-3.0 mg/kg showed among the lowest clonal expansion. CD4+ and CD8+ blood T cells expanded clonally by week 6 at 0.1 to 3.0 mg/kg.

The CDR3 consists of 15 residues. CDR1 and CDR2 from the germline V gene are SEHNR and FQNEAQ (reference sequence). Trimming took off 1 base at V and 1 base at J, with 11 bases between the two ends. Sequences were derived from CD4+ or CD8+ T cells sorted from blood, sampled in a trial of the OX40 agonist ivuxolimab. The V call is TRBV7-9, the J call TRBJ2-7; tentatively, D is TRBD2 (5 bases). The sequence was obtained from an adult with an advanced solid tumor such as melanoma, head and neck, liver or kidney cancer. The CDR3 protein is CASSLESGRSYEQYF. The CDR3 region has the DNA TGTGCCAGCAGCTTAGAATCGGGGAGATCCTACGAGCAGTACTTC.